Given below is one T cell receptor beta chain in context. J lost 8 bases, V lost 10 bases, and 9 bases had no gene match. Germline assignment: CDR1 SGHTA and CDR2 FQGNSA. The length of the CDR3 is 14 residues. This entry is derived from a study of blood T cell repertoires in COVID-19. Across the study: The United States, Italy and Spain supplied acute and convalescent COVID-19 samples. From T cells, B-cell-depleted T cells, or PBMCs came the material, which was cDNA or gDNA.

Original handling: The assay estimated nucleated cells by amplifying reference gene primers. The method was immunoSEQ multiplex PCR; TCRdb's version includes in-frame clones alone and lacks a portion of them. That table gives V, J and clone size, and the DNA gave D and trimming. Of around 100,000 clones listed, approximately 87% were seen once; the top ten hold 20%. Sequencing input: peripheral blood. The chain couples TRBV7-2 to TRBJ1-4, with 11 bases aligning to TRBD1. This TCR derives from a human donor in a cohort sampled during active COVID-19. CDR3 in amino acids: CATRDRGIGEKLFF. DNA for the CDR3: TGTGCCACCCGGGACAGGGGGATCGGCGAAAAACTGTTTTTT.